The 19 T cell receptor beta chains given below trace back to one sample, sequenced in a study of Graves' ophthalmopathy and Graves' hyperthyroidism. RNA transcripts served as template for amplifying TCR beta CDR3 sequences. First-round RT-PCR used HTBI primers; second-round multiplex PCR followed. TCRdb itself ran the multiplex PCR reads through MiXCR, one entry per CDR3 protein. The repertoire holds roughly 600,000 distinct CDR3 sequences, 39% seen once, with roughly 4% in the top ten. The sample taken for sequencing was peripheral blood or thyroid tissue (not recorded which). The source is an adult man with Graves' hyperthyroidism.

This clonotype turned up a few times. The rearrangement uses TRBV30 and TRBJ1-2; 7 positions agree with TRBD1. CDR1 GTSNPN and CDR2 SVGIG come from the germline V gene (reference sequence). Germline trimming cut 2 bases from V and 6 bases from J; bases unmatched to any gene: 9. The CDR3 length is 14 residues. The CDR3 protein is CAWSRQGWLDGYTF. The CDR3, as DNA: TGTGCCTGGAGTAGACAGGGTTGGTTAGATGGCTACACCTTC.

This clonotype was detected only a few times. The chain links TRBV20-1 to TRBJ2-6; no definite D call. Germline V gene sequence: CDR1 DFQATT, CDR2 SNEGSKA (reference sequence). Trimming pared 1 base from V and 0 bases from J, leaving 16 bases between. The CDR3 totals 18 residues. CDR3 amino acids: CSARGLTPLSSGANVLTF. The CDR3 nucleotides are TGCAGTGCTAGAGGACTTACCCCTTTGAGCTCTGGGGCCAACGTCCTGACTTTC.

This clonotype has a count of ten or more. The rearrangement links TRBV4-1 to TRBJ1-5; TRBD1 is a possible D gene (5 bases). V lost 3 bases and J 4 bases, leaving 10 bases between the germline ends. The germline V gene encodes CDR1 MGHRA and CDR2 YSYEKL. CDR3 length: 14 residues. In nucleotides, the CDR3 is TGCGCCAGCAGCCAGAACAGGTTTAATCAGCCCCAGCATTTT. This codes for CASSQNRFNQPQHF.

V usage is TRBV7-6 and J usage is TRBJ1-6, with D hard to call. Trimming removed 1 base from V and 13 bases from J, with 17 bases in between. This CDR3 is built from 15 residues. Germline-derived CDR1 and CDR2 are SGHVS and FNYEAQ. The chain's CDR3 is CASSLGSPGIPPLHF. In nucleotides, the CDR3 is TGTGCCAGCAGCTTAGGGTCACCCGGCATCCCCCCCCTCCACTTT.

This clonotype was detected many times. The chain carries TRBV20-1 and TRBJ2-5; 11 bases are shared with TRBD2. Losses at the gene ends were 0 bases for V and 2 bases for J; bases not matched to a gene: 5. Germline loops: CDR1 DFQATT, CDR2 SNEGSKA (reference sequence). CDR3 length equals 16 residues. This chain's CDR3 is CSARDARLAGQETQYF. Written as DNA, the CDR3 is TGCAGTGCTAGAGACGCCAGACTAGCGGGGCAAGAGACCCAGTACTTC.

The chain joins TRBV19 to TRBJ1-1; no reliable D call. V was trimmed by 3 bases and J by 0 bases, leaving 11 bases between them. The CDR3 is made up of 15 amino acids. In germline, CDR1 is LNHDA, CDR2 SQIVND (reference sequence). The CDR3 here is CASSIGWELNTEAFF. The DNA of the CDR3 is TGTGCCAGTAGTATTGGGTGGGAACTGAACACTGAAGCTTTCTTT.

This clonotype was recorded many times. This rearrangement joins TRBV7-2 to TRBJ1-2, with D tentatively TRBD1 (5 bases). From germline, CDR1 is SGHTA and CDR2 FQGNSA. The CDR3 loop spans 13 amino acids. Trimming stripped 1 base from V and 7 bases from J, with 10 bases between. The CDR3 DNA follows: TGTGCCAGCAGCTTAGTAGGGGACGGTGGCTACACCTTC. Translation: CASSLVGDGGYTF. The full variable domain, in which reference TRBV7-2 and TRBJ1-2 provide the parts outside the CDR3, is GAGVSQSPSNKVTEKGKDVELRCDPISGHTALYWYRQSLGQGLEFLIYFQGNSAPDKSGLPSDRFSAERTGGSVSTLTIQRTQQEDSAVYLCASSLVGDGGYTFGSGTRLTVV.

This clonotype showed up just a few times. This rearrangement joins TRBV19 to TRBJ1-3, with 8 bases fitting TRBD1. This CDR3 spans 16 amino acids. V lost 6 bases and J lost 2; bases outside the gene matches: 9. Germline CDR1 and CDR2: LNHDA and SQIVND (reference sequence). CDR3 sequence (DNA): TGTGCCAGTAGAAAACCCTGGACAGGGCCTGGAAACACCATATATTTT. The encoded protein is CASRKPWTGPGNTIYF.

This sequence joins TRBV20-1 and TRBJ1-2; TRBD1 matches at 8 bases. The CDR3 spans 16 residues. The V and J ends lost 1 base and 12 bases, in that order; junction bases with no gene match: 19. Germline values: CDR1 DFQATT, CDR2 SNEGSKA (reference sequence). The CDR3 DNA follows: TGCAGTGCTAGAGTATCGGACAGGGTTTGGACGGCTGGAAACACCTTC. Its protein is CSARVSDRVWTAGNTF.

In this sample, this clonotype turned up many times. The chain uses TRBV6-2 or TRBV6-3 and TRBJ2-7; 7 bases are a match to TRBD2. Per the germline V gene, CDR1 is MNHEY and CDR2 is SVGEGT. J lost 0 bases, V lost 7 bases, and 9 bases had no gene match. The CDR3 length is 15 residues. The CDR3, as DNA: TGTGCCAGCACCCAGGTGGGACTACACTCCTACGAGCAGTACTTC. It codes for CASTQVGLHSYEQYF.

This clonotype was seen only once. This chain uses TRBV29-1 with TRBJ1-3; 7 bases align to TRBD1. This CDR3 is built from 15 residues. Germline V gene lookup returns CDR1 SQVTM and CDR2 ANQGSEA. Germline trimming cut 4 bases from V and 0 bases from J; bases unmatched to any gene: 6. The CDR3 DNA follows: TGCAGCGTTGGACAGGGTTCATACTCTGGAAACACCATATATTTT. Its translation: CSVGQGSYSGNTIYF.

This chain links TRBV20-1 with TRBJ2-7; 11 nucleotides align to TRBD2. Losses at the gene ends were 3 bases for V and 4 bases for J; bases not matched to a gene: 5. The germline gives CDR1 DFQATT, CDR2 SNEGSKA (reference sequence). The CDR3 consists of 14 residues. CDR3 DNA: TGCAGTGCTAGTCTACTAGCGGGAGATTACGAGCAGTACTTC. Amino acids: CSASLLAGDYEQYF.

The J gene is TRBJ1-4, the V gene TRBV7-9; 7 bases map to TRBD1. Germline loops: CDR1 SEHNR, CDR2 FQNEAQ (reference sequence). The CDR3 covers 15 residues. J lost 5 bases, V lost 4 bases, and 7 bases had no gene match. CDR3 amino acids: CASSSDRTANEKLFF. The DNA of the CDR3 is TGTGCCAGCAGCTCGGACAGGACGGCAAATGAAAAACTGTTTTTT.

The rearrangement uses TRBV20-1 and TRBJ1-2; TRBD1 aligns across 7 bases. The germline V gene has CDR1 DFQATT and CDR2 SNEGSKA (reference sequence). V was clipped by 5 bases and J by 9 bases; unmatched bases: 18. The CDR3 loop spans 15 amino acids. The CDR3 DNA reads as TGCAGTGCTCCCTCCCCGGTGGGACAGCCGTTTTGCTACACCTTC. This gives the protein CSAPSPVGQPFCYTF.

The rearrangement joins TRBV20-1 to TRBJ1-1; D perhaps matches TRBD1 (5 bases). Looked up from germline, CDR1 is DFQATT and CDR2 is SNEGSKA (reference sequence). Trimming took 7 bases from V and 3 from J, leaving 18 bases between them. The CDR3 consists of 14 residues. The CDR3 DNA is TGCAGTGGGGACGGAAGAAGCGGGGACACTGAAGCTTTCTTT. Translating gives CSGDGRSGDTEAFF.

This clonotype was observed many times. CDR3 DNA: TGTGCCAGCAGTCCCGGGAGGAAAAGACAGCCCCAGCATTTT. Translating gives CASSPGRKRQPQHF. The chain is built from TRBV6-5 and TRBJ1-5; D is undetermined. V was shortened by 5 bases and J by 7 bases, with 15 bases between the two germline ends. The germline V gene encodes CDR1 MNHEY and CDR2 SVGAGI. The CDR3 loop spans 14 amino acids.

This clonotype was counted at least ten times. The CDR3 reads CATSDNSRYTQYF. The CDR3 DNA reads TGTGCCACCAGTGACAATTCTAGGTATACGCAGTATTTT. This chain connects TRBV24-1 to TRBJ2-3; D not resolved. With 4 bases removed from V and 7 bases from J, the gap between germline ends came to 11 bases. This CDR3 region has 13 residues. Germline values: CDR1 KGHDR, CDR2 SFDVKD.

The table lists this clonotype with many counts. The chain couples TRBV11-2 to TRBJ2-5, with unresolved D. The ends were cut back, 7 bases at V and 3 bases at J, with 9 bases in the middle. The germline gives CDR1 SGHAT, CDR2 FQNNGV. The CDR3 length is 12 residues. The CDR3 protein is CASIGVKETQYF. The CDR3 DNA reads TGTGCCAGCATCGGCGTCAAAGAGACCCAGTACTTC.

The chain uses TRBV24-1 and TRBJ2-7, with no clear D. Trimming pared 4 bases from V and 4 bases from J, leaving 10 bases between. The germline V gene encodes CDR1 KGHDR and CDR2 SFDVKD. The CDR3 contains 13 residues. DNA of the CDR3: TGTGCCACCAGTGACCCGGTAGGTTACGAGCAGTACTTC. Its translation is CATSDPVGYEQYF.